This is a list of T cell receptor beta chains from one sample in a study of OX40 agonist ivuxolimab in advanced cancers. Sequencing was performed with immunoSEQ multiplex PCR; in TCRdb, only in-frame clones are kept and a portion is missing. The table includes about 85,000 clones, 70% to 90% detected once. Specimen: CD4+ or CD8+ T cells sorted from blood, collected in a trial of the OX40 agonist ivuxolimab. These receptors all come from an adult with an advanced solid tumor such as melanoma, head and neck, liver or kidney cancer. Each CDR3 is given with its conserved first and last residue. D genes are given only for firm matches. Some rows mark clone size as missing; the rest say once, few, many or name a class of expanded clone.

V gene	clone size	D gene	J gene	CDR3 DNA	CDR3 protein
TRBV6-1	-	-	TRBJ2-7	TGTGCCGCGGGACAGCTCTCCTACGAGCAGTACTTC	CAAGQLSYEQYF
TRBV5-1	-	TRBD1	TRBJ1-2	TGCGCCAGCAGTTCGGACAGGGAGGATGGCTACACCTTC	CASSSDREDGYTF
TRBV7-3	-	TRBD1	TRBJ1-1	TGTGCCAGCAGCTTAGCGGGACAGGGGATGACTGAAGCTTTCTTT	CASSLAGQGMTEAFF
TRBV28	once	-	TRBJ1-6	TGTGGCACCGGAGTAGGGTATTCACCCCTCCACTTT	CGTGVGYSPLHF
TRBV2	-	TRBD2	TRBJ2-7	TGTGCCAGCAGTAGGGGGGGACTAGCGGGGACCTACGAGCAGTACTTC	CASSRGGLAGTYEQYF
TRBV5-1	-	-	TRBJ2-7	TGCGCCAGCAGCTTCGCTGGGGTCGGGGACGAGCAGTACTTC	CASSFAGVGDEQYF
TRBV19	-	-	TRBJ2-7	TGTGCCAGTAGTAGCTCCCTACGGGGTTCGTTGGACTTC	CASSSSLRGSLDF
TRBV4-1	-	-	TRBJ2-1	TGCGCCAGCAGCCAAGACGCTCCGGGGTTCTCCTACAATGAGCAGTTCTTC	CASSQDAPGFSYNEQFF
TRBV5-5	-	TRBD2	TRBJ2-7	TGTGCCAGCAGCTTGAACCCTAGCGGGGCCTACGAGCAGTACTTC	CASSLNPSGAYEQYF
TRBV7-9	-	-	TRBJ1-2	TGTGCCAGCAGCGCGGTCCATGGCTACACCTTC	CASSAVHGYTF
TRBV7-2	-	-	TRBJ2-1	TGTGCCAGCAGCCCGGGGACAAACAATGAGCAGTTCTTC	CASSPGTNNEQFF
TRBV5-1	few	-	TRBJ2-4	TGCGCCAGCAGCTTGGAGGGTAACGGGGCCAAAAACATTCAGTACTTC	CASSLEGNGAKNIQYF
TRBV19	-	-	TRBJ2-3	TGTGCCAGTAGTATAGCGGACGGGAGCACAGATACGCAGTATTTT	CASSIADGSTDTQYF
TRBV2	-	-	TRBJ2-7	TGTGCCAGCAGTGAGACGGAAGGAGCCTACGAGCAGTACTTC	CASSETEGAYEQYF
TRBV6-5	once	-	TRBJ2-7	TGTGCCAGCAAAGGGCAGGGGCTGCCGCGCGAGCAGTACTTC	CASKGQGLPREQYF
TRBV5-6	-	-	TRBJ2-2	TGTGCCAGCAGCCCCCTAGGGGGCACCGGGGAGCTGTTTTTT	CASSPLGGTGELFF
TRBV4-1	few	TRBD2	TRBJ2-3	TGCGCCAGCAGCCAAACCGGGGCTAGCGGGGGGGATGATACGCAGTATTTT	CASSQTGASGGDDTQYF
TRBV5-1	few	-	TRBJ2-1	TGCGCCAGCAGCTGGGGGACATACGGCAATGAGCAGTTCTTC	CASSWGTYGNEQFF
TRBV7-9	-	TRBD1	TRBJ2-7	TGTGCCAGCAGCTTAGCCTCCGGGACAGGGGGCGAGCAGTACTTC	CASSLASGTGGEQYF
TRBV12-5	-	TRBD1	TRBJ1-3	TGTGCTAGTGGTAGCCGGGACAGGGTGGCCATATATTTT	CASGSRDRVAIYF
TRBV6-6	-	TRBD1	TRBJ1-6	TGTGCCAGTAGCTACCCAGGGGGAAATTCACCCCTCCACTTT	CASSYPGGNSPLHF
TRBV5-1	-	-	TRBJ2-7	TGCGCCAGCAGCTTGGATGGCAGGCATCCCGAGCAGTACTTC	CASSLDGRHPEQYF
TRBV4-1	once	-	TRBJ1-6	TGCGCCAGCAGTAGGGGGGAAAGGAATTCACCCCTCCACTTT	CASSRGERNSPLHF
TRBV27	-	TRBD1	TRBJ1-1	TGTGCCAGCAATAGACAGGGGCCGAACACTGAAGCTTTCTTT	CASNRQGPNTEAFF
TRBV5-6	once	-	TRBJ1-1	TGTGCCAGCAGCTTGGTTCCTGCTCTGAACACTGAAGCTTTCTTT	CASSLVPALNTEAFF
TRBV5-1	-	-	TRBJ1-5	TGCGCCAGCAGCTTGGCAGGTAGCAATCAGCCCCAGCATTTT	CASSLAGSNQPQHF
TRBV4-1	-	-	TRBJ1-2	TGCGCCAGCAGCCAGTCCAGGGTTTTGCATGGCTACACCTTC	CASSQSRVLHGYTF
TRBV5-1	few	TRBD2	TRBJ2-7	TGCGCCAGCAGCTTGATAACTAGCGGCAACTACGAGCAGTACTTC	CASSLITSGNYEQYF
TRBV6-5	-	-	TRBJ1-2	TGTGCCAGCAGTTTCGGACGGAACATCTATGGCTACACCTTC	CASSFGRNIYGYTF
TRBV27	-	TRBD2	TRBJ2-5	TGTGCCAGCAGTTTAGGACCTCAACCGGGACTACCCCAAGAGACCCAGTACTTC	CASSLGPQPGLPQETQYF
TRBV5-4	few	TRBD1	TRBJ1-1	TGTGCCACCGAGCTTAGTGATACAGGGGGCACTGAAGCTTTCTTT	CATELSDTGGTEAFF
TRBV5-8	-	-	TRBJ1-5	TGTGCCAGCAGCTTGGCATCGGGGGTGGGCAATCAGCCCCAGCATTTT	CASSLASGVGNQPQHF
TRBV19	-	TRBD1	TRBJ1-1	TGTGCCAGTACATCCGCAGGGGGCAGGAACACTGAAGCTTTCTTT	CASTSAGGRNTEAFF
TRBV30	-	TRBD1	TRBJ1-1	TGTGCCTGGGACGACAGGGTGGGAACTGAAGCTTTCTTT	CAWDDRVGTEAFF
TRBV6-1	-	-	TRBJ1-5	TGTGCCAGCAGAGGGCAGGGAGGACAGCCCCAGCATTTT	CASRGQGGQPQHF
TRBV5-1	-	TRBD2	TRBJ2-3	TGCGCCAGCAGCTTAACACTAGCGGTAGACACAGATACGCAGTATTTT	CASSLTLAVDTDTQYF
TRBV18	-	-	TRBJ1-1	TGTGCCAGCTCACCAGGGGGCCGGGAGACTGAAGCTTTCTTT	CASSPGGRETEAFF
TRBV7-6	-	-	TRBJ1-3	TGTGCCAGCAGCTTGGTGGACAGCGGCTCTGGAAACACCATATATTTT	CASSLVDSGSGNTIYF
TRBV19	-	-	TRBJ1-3	TGTGCCAGTAGTAGGGAGGGACGGTTCTTGGACACCATATATTTT	CASSREGRFLDTIYF
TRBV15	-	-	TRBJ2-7	TGTGCCACCAGCAGAGATCAGGGCTACGAGCAGTACTTC	CATSRDQGYEQYF
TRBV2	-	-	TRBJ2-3	TGTGCCAGCAGAGTAGGGTTCACAGATACGCAGTATTTT	CASRVGFTDTQYF
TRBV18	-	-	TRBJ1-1	TGTGCCAGCTCACCCGCCGGGGCGAACACTGAAGCTTTCTTT	CASSPAGANTEAFF
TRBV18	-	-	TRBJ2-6	TGTGCCAGCTCACCACGCACAGATAGCTCTGGGGCCAACGTCCTGACTTTC	CASSPRTDSSGANVLTF
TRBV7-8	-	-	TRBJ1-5	TGTGCCAGCAGCTATGGCAGGAGCAATCAGCCCCAGCATTTT	CASSYGRSNQPQHF